The 18 T cell receptor beta chains below were found in one sample sequenced in a study of cytomegalovirus exposure and HLA in healthy donors. PCR primers comprised 60 Vbeta and 13 Jbeta primers. TCRdb's table, derived via immunoSEQ multiplex PCR, lists solely in-frame clones and lacks some. In the table there are about 160,000 clones, about 76% of which are singletons. The sequenced material came from PBMCs. The receptors here all came from a female donor in good health and CMV-seronegative.

The chain has TRBV6-1 and TRBJ2-3; D is uncertain. The germline gives CDR1 MNHNS, CDR2 SASEGT. V lost 2 bases to trimming and J lost 6 bases, with 9 bases between them. This CDR3 region has 13 residues. Here the CDR3 DNA reads TGTGCCAGCAGTGAACACCTACCTGATACGCAGTATTTT. Encoded protein: CASSEHLPDTQYF.

This clone was detected once. J is TRBJ2-5 and V is TRBV4-2, with 9 bases matching TRBD2. V lost 1 base, J lost 3 bases, and 12 bases stayed unmatched. CDR3 length: 18 residues. CDR1 is LGHNA and CDR2 is YNFKEQ in the germline V gene. The CDR3, as DNA: TGTGCCAGCAGCCAAGGTCTGGTCGGCGGGGGGGACAAAGAGACCCAGTACTTC. Translation gives CASSQGLVGGGDKETQYF.

The chain carries TRBV27 and TRBJ2-7, with D hard to call. Germline CDR1 is MNHEY and CDR2 is SMNVEV (reference sequence). The V gene lost 1 base and the J gene lost 6 bases, with 7 bases spanning the gap. This CDR3 has 12 residues. The CDR3 sequence: CASSLLRGEQYF. CDR3 nucleotides: TGTGCCAGCAGTTTATTACGAGGCGAGCAGTACTTC.

This clone has only one observation. J is TRBJ1-2 and V is TRBV2, with a possible D match to TRBD1 (5 bases). The germline V gene encodes CDR1 SNHLY and CDR2 FYNNEI. V lost 5 bases, J lost 3 bases, and 16 bases lay in between. The CDR3 covers 15 residues. The CDR3 loop is CASSPSWGGDYGYTF. In nucleotides, the CDR3 is TGTGCCAGCAGTCCCTCCTGGGGGGGAGACTATGGCTACACCTTC. Complete variable domain (other parts from reference TRBV2 and TRBJ1-2): EPEVTQTPSHQVTQMGQEVILRCVPISNHLYFYWYRQILGQKVEFLVSFYNNEISEKSEIFDDQFSVERPDGSNFTLKIRSTKLEDSAMYFCASSPSWGGDYGYTFGSGTRLTVV.

CDR3 in amino acids: CASSGGLAGVPDTQYF. As DNA, the CDR3 is TGTGCCAGCAGTGGGGGACTAGCGGGAGTACCAGATACGCAGTATTTT. The J gene is TRBJ2-3, the V gene TRBV9; TRBD2 matches 14 bases. With 5 bases clipped from V and 4 bases from J, the junction kept 6 bases outside the gene matches. Germline CDR1 SGDLS, CDR2 YYNGEE. The CDR3 is 16 amino acids.

V and J are TRBV18 and TRBJ1-2; D is undetermined. The CDR3 spans 11 residues. Germline assignment: CDR1 KGHSH and CDR2 LQKENI. Trimming cost V 4 bases and J 9 bases, with 9 bases left between them. As DNA, the CDR3 is TGTGCCAGCTCACTATTAGATAGCTACACCTTC. It is translated as CASSLLDSYTF. Supplemented by reference TRBV18 and TRBJ1-2, the full variable domain reads NAGVMQNPRHLVRRRGQEARLRCSPMKGHSHVYWYRQLPEEGLKFMVYLQKENIIDESGMPKERFSAEFPKEGPSILRIQQVVRGDSAAYFCASSLLDSYTFGSGTRLTVV.

This chain connects TRBV18 to TRBJ1-1; a weak D match, TRBD1 (5 bases). The germline gives CDR1 KGHSH, CDR2 LQKENI. This CDR3 contains 16 residues. V shed 0 bases and J shed 3 bases, with 14 bases lying between them. This chain's CDR3 is CASSPPFGGIDTEAFF. The CDR3 DNA reads TGTGCCAGCTCACCACCGTTCGGGGGAATTGACACTGAAGCTTTCTTT.

This chain joins TRBV30 and TRBJ2-4; 7 bases map to TRBD1. The CDR3 sequence is 16 residues long. The trim removed 2 bases at V and 7 bases at J, leaving 14 bases unmatched. Germline values: CDR1 GTSNPN, CDR2 SVGIG (reference sequence). The CDR3 nucleotides read TGTGCCTGGAGTATTGGTTTGGACAGGTCATTGAACATTCAGTACTTC. As protein: CAWSIGLDRSLNIQYF.

The rearrangement joins TRBV9 to TRBJ2-3; TRBD2 is a possible D gene (5 bases). The CDR3 length is 16 residues. The V and J ends lost 0 bases and 0 bases respectively, with 11 bases between them. Looked up from germline, CDR1 is SGDLS and CDR2 is YYNGEE. Here the CDR3 reads CASSVGRAVSTDTQYF. CDR3 sequence (DNA): TGTGCCAGCAGCGTAGGCCGAGCGGTGAGCACAGATACGCAGTATTTT.

This clone was detected a few times. This chain joins TRBV5-8 and TRBJ2-6, with 7 bases aligning to TRBD1. Germline V gene lookup returns CDR1 SGHTS and CDR2 YDEGEE. The ends lost 4 bases at V and 0 bases at J; junction bases unmatched: 7. CDR3 length: 17 amino acids. The CDR3 loop is CASSEDRSSSGANVLTF. In nucleotides, the CDR3 is TGTGCCAGCAGCGAGGACAGGTCGAGCTCTGGGGCCAACGTCCTGACTTTC.

The chain uses TRBV13 and TRBJ2-5; D is uncertain. The J call is in doubt because the DNA end fits TRBJ2-7 better. Germline CDR1 reads PRHDT; CDR2 reads FYEKMQ (reference sequence). The CDR3 covers 15 residues. The CDR3: CASSLGGDWNYEQYF. DNA for the CDR3: TGTGCCAGCAGCTTAGGCGGCGACTGGAACTACGAGCAGTACTTC.

The chain is built from TRBV30 and TRBJ1-3; weak D call: TRBD1 (5 bases). CDR3 length: 12 amino acids. Between the trimmed V and J ends, which lost 4 bases and 7 bases, there was a span of 11 bases. In germline, CDR1 is GTSNPN, CDR2 SVGIG (reference sequence). The CDR3 DNA is TGTGCCTGGACCCCCGGGGGGAACACCATATATTTT. Amino acids: CAWTPGGNTIYF.

This clone was seen only a few times. The genes are TRBV7-6 and TRBJ1-4; weak D call: TRBD1 (5 bases). The CDR3 runs 15 residues. With 5 bases removed from V and 7 bases from J, the gap between germline ends came to 17 bases. Looked up from germline, CDR1 is SGHVS and CDR2 is FNYEAQ. CDR3 amino acids: CASSERGGRREKLFF. In nucleotides, the CDR3 is TGTGCCAGCAGCGAGCGCGGGGGGAGGCGTGAAAAACTGTTTTTT.

The genes are TRBV30 and TRBJ2-5, with no clear D. Deletions cut 3 bases from V and 5 bases from J, with 16 bases between. CDR3 length equals 14 residues. Per germline, CDR1 GTSNPN and CDR2 SVGIG (reference sequence). CDR3 loop: CAWSDPRGAETQYF. The CDR3 DNA reads as TGTGCCTGGAGCGACCCCCGAGGTGCTGAGACCCAGTACTTC.

The CDR3 bases are TGTGCCAGCAGCTTCTCCTCCGGGACAGGGGGCATCCAGTACTTC. It encodes CASSFSSGTGGIQYF. The chain combines TRBV7-7 with TRBJ2-5; 12 nucleotides line up with TRBD1. Germline CDR1 reads SSHAT; CDR2 reads FNYEAQ (reference sequence). The CDR3 is made up of 15 amino acids. Losses at the gene ends were 3 bases for V and 10 bases for J; bases not matched to a gene: 9. Based on the CDR3 plus reference TRBV7-7 and TRBJ2-5, the full variable domain is GAGVSQSPRYKVTKRGQDVTLRCDPISSHATLYWYQQALGQGPEFLTYFNYEAQPDKSGLPSDRFSAERPEGSISTLTIQRTEQRDSAMYRCASSFSSGTGGIQYFGPGTRLLVL.

The chain combines TRBV6-4 with TRBJ2-3, with 7 positions matching TRBD1. Germline loops: CDR1 MRHNA, CDR2 SNTAGT. V shed 7 bases, J shed 2 bases, and the junction held 9 bases outside the gene matches. The CDR3 loop spans 15 amino acids. The CDR3 spells CASTPEGGHTDTQYF. The CDR3 DNA reads TGTGCCAGCACCCCGGAAGGGGGCCACACAGATACGCAGTATTTT.

The rearrangement uses TRBV7-6 and TRBJ1-6; 8 bases match TRBD1. V lost 0 bases, J lost 6 bases, and 7 bases stayed unmatched. CDR3 size: 17 residues. CDR1 and CDR2 (germline): SGHVS, FNYEAQ. In nucleotides, the CDR3 is TGTGCCAGCAGCTTAGCAGGGCAGGGGGCCATTAATTCACCCCTCCACTTT. Translated: CASSLAGQGAINSPLHF. The full variable domain, in which reference TRBV7-6 and TRBJ1-6 provide the parts outside the CDR3, is GAGVSQSPRYKVTKRGQDVALRCDPISGHVSLYWYRQALGQGPEFLTYFNYEAQQDKSGLPNDRFSAERPEGSISTLTIQRTEQRDSAMYRCASSLAGQGAINSPLHFGNGTRLTVT.

The V gene is TRBV10-3, the J gene TRBJ2-7; a weak D match, TRBD2 (6 bases). Germline lookup yields CDR1 ENHRY and CDR2 SYGVKD. There are 14 residues in the CDR3. The germline V and J ends were trimmed by 10 bases and 0 bases, with 16 bases remaining between them. Here the CDR3 DNA reads TGTGCCACCTGCCTGGGACTGACCTCCTACGAGCAGTACTTC. It encodes CATCLGLTSYEQYF.